This paragraph reports one T cell receptor beta chain. The data are from a study of blood T cell repertoires in COVID-19. On the study more broadly: Acute and convalescent COVID-19 specimens originated in the United States, Italy and Spain.

Grouping used clinical history reported by participants in a survey and questionnaire. Germline V gene sequence: CDR1 SGHNT, CDR2 YENEEA. The CDR3 has 13 residues. Original data processing: Reference gene primer amplification gave estimated nucleated cell counts. TCRdb's copy holds only in-frame clones and misses some; the assay was immunoSEQ multiplex PCR. V, J and clone size are taken as reported in that table, and D and trimming were inferred from the DNA itself. The sample consists of about 350,000 clones, more than 70% of them appearing once. This chain links TRBV11-3 with TRBJ1-6; tentatively, D is TRBD1 (6 bases). Sequencing was performed on PBMCs or T cells enriched from blood (not recorded which). The source is a woman aged 30 to 39 who had been exposed to COVID-19. CDR3 coding DNA: TGTTCCTCGGGGAGGGGGGCGCGTTCACCCCTCCACTTT. Protein sequence: CSSGRGARSPLHF.